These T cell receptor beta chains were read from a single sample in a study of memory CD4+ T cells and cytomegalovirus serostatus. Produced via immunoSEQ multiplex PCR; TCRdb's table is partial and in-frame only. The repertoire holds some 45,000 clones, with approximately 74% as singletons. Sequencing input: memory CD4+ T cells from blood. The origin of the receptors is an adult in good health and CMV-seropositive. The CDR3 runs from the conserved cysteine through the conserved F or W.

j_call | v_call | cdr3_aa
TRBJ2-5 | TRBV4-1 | CASSQWQQETQYF
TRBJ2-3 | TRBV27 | CASSLWGNTDTQYF
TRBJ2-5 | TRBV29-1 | CSVGRSLGETQYF
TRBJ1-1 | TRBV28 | CASSLGEKGTEAFF
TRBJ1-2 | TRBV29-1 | CSVAKGSAYGYTF
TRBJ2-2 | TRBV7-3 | CASSPAAGMGSGELFF
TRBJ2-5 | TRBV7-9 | CASSHTGASLETQYF
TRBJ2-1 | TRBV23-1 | CASSQSIAGGYNEQFF
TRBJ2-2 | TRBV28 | CASSLGQAGSGELFF
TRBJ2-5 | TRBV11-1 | CASSNAPQETQYF
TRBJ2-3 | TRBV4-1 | CASQDSRTDTQYF
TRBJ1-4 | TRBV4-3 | CASSQDPGTGDEKLFF
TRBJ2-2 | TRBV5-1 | CASSLAPGANTGELFF
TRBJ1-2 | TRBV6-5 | CASSFREGGYTF
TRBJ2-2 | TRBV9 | CASSVGPTGELFF
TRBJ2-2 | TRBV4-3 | CASSQGSRGNPNTGELFF
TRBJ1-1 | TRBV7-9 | CASSLRETMNTEAFF
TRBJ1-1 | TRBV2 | CASSRDRGAGTEAFF
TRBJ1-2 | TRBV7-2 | CASSLGTGPDYGYTF
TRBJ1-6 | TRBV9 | CASSPGAAGSYSPLHF
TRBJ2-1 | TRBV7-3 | CASSLTSGGAWNEQFF
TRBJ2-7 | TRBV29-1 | CSVESTGESYEQYF
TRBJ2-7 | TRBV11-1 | CASSPGWGGSYEQYF
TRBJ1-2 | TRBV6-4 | CASIEEAGANYGYTF
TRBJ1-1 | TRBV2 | CASRGDTGTEAFF
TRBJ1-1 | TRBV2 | CACSLLNTEAFF
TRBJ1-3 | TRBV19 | CASSGTVGNTIYF
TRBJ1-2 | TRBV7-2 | CASSQTGIDYGYTF
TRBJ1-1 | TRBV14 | CASSQDRYSTEAFF
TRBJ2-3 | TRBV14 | CASSQELATTDTQYF
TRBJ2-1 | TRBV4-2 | CASSSPGLGINEQFF
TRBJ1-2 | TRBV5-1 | CASSLAGTQNGYTF
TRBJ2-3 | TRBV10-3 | CAISGGFTQYF
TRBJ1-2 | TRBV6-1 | CASTTGTGDGYTF
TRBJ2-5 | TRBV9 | CASSVDPGQETQYF
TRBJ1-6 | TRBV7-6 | CASSLQGVGNSPLHF
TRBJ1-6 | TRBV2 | CASSVGGRPLHF
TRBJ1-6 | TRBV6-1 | CASSPSYQSPLHF
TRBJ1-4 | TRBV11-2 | CASSLVHGEKLFF
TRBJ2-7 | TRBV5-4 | CASSAGTTVTYEQYF
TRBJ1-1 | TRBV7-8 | CASSLALGGAPTEAFF